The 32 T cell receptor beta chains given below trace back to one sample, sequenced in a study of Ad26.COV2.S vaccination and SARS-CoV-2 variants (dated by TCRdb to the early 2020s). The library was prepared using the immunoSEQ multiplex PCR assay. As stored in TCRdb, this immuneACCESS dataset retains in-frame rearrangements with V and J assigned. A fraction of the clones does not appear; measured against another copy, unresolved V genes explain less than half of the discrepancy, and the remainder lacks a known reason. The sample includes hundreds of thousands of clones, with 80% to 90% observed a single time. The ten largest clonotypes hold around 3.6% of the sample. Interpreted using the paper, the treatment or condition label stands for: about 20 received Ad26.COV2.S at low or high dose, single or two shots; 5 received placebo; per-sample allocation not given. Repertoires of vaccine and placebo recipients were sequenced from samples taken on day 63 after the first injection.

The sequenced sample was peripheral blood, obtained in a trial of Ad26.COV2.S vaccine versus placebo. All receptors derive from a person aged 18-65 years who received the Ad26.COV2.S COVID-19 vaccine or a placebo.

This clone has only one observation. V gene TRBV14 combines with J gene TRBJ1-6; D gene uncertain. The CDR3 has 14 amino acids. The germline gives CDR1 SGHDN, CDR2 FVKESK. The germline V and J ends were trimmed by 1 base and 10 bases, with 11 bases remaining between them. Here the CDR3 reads CASSQGLHGSPLHF. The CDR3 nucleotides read TGTGCCAGCAGCCAAGGCCTCCACGGCTCACCCCTCCACTTT.

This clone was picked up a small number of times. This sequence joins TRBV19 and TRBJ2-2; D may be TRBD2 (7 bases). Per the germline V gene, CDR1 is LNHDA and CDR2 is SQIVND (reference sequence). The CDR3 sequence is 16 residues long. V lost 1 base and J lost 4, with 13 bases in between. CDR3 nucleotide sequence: TGTGCCAGTAGTATAGGACGGGGGGCACCCACCGGGGAGCTGTTTTTT. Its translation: CASSIGRGAPTGELFF.

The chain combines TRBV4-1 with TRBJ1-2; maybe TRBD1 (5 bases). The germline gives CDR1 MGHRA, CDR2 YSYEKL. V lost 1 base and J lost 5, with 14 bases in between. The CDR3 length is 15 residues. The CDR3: CASSQVGEPQYGYTF. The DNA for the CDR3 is TGCGCCAGCAGCCAAGTGGGGGAGCCACAATATGGCTACACCTTC.

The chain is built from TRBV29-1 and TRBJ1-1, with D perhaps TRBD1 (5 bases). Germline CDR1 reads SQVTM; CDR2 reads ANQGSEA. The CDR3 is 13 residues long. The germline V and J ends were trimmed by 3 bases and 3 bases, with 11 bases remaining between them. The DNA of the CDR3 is TGCAGCGTTGAGACAGTCCGGGACACTGAAGCTTTCTTT. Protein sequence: CSVETVRDTEAFF. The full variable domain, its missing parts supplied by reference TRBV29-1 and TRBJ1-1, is SAVISQKPSRDICQRGTSLTIQCQVDSQVTMMFWYRQQPGQSLTLIATANQGSEATYESGFVIDKFPISRPNLTFSTLTVSNMSPEDSSIYLCSVETVRDTEAFFGQGTRLTVV.

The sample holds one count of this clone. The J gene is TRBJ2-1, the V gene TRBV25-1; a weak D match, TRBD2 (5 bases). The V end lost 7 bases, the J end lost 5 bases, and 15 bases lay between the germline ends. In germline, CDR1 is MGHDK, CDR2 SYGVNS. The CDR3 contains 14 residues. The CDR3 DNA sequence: TGTGCCAGCACCACTAGAGGGTTCCACAATGAGCAGTTCTTC. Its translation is CASTTRGFHNEQFF.

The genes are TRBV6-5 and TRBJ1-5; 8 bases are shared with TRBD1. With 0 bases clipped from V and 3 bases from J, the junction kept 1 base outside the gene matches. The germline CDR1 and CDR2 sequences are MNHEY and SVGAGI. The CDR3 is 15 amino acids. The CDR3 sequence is CASSYSTGVNQPQHF. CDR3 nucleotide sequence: TGTGCCAGCAGTTACTCGACAGGGGTCAATCAGCCCCAGCATTTT.

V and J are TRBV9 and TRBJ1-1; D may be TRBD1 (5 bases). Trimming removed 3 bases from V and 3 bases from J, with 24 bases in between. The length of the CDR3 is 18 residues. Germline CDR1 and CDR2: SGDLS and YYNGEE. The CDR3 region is CASSAPTLGGGSDTEAFF. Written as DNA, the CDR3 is TGTGCCAGCAGCGCCCCCACCCTCGGGGGGGGTAGCGACACTGAAGCTTTCTTT.

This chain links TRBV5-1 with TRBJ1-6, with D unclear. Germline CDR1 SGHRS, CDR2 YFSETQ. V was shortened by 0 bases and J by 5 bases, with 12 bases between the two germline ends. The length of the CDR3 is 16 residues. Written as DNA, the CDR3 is TGCGCCAGCAGCTTGGGTAGTCGACCTAATAATTCACCCCTCCACTTT. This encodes CASSLGSRPNNSPLHF.

The CDR3 protein is CASSPMKGGDYEQYF. In nucleotides, the CDR3 is TGCGCCAGCAGCCCCATGAAGGGGGGGGACTACGAGCAGTACTTC. The chain uses TRBV5-1 and TRBJ2-7, with TRBD2 as a possible D gene (7 bases). The CDR3 has 15 residues. CDR1 and CDR2 from the germline V gene are SGHRS and YFSETQ. V was shortened by 4 bases and J by 3 bases, with 17 bases between the two germline ends.

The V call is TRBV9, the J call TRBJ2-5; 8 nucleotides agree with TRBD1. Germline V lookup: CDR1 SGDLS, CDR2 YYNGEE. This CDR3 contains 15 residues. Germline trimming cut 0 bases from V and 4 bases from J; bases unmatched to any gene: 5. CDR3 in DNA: TGTGCCAGCAGCGTAGGGACAGGGCGGTCAGAGACCCAGTACTTC. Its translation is CASSVGTGRSETQYF.

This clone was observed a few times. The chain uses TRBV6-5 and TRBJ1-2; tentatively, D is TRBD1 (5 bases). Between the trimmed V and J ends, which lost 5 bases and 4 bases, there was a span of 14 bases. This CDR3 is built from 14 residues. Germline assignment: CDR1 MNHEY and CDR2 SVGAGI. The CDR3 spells CASSRPGLGYGYTF. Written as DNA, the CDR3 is TGTGCCAGCAGTCGGCCGGGGCTGGGCTATGGCTACACCTTC.

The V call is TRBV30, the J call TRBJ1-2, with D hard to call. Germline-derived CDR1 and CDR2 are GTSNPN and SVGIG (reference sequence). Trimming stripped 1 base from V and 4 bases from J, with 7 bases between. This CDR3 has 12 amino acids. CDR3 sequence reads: CAWSAGSYGYTF. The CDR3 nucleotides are TGTGCCTGGAGTGCAGGCAGCTATGGCTACACCTTC.

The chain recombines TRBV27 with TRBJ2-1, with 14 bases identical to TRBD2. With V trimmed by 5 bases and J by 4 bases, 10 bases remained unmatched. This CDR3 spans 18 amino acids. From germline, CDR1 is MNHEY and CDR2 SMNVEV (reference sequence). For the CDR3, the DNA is TGTGCCAGCAGTCCGACTAGCGGGGGGGCCACCGCGTACAATGAGCAGTTCTTC. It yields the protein CASSPTSGGATAYNEQFF.

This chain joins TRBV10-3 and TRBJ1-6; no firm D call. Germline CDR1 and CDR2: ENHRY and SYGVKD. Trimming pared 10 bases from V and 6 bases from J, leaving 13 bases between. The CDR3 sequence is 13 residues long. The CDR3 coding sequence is TGTGCCACCCAGGACGGTCCTAATTCACCCCTCCACTTT. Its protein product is CATQDGPNSPLHF.

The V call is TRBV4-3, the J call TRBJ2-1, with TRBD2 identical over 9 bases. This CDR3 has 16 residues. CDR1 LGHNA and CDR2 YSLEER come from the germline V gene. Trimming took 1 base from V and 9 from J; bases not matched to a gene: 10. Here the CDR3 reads CASSQGIGGGAIEQFF. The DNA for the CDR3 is TGCGCCAGCAGCCAAGGAATCGGCGGGGGGGCTATTGAGCAGTTCTTC.

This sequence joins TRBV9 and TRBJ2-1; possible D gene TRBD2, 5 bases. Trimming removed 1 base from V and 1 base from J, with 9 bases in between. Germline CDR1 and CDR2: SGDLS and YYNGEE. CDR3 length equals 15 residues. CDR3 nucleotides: TGTGCCAGCAGCGTATTAGGCGGGTCCTACAATGAGCAGTTCTTC. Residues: CASSVLGGSYNEQFF.

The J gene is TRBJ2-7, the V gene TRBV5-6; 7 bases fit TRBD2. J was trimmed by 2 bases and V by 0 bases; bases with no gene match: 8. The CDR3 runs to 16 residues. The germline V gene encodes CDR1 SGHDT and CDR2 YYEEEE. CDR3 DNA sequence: TGTGCCAGCAGCTTGGAGCTCAGCGGGGCCCCCTACGAGCAGTACTTC. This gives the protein CASSLELSGAPYEQYF.

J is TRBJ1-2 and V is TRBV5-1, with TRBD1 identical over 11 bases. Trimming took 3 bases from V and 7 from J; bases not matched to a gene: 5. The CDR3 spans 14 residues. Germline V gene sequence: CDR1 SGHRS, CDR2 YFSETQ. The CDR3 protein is CASSSGQGAGGYTF. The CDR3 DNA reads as TGCGCCAGCAGCTCTGGACAGGGGGCGGGTGGCTACACCTTC.

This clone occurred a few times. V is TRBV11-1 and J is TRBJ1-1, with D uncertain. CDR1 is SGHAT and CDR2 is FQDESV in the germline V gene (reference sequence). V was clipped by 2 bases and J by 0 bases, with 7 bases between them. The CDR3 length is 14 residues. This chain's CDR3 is CASSLFRMNTEAFF. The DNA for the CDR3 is TGTGCCAGCAGCTTATTCAGGATGAACACTGAAGCTTTCTTT.

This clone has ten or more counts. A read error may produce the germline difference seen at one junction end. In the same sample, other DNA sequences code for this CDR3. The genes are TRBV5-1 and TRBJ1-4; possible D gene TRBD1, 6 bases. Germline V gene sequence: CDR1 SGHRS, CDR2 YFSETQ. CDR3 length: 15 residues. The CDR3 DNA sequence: TGCGCCAGCAGCTCCCCGGGACACCCTAACGAAAAACTGTTTTTT. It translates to CASSSPGHPNEKLFF.

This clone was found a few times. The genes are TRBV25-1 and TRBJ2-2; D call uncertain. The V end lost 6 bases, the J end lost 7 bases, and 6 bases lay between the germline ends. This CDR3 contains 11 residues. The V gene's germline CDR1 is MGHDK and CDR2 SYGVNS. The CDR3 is CASRSLGELFF. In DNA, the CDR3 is TGTGCCAGCAGAAGCCTCGGGGAGCTGTTTTTT. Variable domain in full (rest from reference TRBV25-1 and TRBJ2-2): EADIYQTPRYLVIGTGKKITLECSQTMGHDKMYWYQQDPGMELHLIHYSYGVNSTEKGDLSSESTVSRIRTEHFPLTLESARPSHTSQYLCASRSLGELFFGEGSRLTVL.

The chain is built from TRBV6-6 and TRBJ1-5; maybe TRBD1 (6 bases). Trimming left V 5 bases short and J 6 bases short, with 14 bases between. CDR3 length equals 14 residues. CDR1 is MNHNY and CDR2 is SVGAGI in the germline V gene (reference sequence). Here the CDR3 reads CASSPEGGGQPQHF. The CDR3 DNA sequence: TGTGCCAGCAGTCCTGAGGGAGGGGGTCAGCCCCAGCATTTT.

The CDR3: CATSNRQETQYF. CDR3 coding DNA: TGTGCCACCAGCAACAGACAAGAGACCCAGTACTTC. The chain has TRBV15 and TRBJ2-5, with D unresolved. Germline V gives CDR1 LNHNV, CDR2 YYDKDF (reference sequence). V lost 4 bases, J lost 2 bases, and 5 bases lay in between. The CDR3 runs 12 residues.

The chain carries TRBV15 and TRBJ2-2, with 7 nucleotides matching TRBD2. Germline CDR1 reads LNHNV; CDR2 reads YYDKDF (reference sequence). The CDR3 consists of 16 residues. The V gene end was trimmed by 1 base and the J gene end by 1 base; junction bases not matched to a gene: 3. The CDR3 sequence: CATSRVPGGNTGELFF. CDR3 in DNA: TGTGCCACCAGCAGAGTCCCGGGGGGGAACACCGGGGAGCTGTTTTTT.

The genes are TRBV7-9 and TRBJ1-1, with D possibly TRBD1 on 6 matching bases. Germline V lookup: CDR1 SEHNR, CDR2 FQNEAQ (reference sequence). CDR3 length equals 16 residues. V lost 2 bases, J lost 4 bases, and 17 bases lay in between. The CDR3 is CASSLLLSTGATEAFF. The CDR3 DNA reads TGTGCCAGCAGCTTATTGCTAAGTACGGGGGCCACTGAAGCTTTCTTT.

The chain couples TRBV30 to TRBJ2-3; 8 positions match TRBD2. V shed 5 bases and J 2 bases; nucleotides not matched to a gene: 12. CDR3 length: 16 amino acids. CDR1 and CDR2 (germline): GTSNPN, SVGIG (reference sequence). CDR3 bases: TGTGCCTGGTCAAGGGGCAGCGGGGGAATCACAGATACGCAGTATTTT. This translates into CAWSRGSGGITDTQYF.

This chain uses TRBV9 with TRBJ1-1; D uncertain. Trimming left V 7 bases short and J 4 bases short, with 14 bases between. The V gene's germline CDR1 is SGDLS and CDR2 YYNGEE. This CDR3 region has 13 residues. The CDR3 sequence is CASARAVSTEAFF. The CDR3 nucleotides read TGTGCCAGCGCGAGGGCAGTTAGCACTGAAGCTTTCTTT.

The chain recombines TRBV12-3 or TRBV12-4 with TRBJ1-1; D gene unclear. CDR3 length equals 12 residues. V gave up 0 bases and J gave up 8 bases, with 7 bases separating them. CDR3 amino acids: CASSLAIAEAFF. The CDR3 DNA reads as TGTGCCAGCAGTTTAGCGATAGCCGAAGCTTTCTTT.

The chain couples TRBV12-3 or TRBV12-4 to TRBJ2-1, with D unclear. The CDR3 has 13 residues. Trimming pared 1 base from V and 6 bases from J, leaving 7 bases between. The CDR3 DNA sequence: TGTGCCAGCAGTTTAGGCCCCGGCAATGAGCAGTTCTTC. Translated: CASSLGPGNEQFF.

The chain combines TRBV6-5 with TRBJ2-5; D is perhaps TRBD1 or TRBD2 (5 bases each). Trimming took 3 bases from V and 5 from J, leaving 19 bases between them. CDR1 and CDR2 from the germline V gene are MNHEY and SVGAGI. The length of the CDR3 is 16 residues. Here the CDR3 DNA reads TGTGCCAGCAGTTATTCGAGGGGCCCCGTGGGGGAGACCCAGTACTTC. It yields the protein CASSYSRGPVGETQYF.

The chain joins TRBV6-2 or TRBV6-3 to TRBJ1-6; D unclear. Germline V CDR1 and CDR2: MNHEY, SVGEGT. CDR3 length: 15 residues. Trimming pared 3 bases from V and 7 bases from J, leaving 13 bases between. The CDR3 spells CASSYTRNVNSPLHF. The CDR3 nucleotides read TGTGCCAGCAGTTATACCAGAAATGTGAATTCACCCCTCCACTTT.

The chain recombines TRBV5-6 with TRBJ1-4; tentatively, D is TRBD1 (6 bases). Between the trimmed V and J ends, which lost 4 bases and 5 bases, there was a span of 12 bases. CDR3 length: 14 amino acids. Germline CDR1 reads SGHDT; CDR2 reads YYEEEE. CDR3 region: CASSTRQVNEKLFF. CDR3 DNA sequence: TGTGCCAGCAGCACCCGACAGGTGAATGAAAAACTGTTTTTT. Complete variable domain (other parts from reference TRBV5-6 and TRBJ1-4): DAGVTQSPTHLIKTRGQQVTLRCSPKSGHDTVSWYQQALGQGPQFIFQYYEEEERQRGNFPDRFSGHQFPNYSSELNVNALLLGDSALYLCASSTRQVNEKLFFGSGTQLSVL.